This T cell receptor (beta chain) was documented in a study of blood T cell repertoires in COVID-19. Study as a whole: The origin of the acute and convalescent COVID-19 samples was the United States, Italy and Spain. In each case, the material was cDNA or gDNA derived from T cells, B-cell-depleted T cells, or PBMCs.

This CDR3 contains 14 residues. Deletions cut 4 bases from V and 2 bases from J, with 9 bases between. The germline V gene has CDR1 PRHDT and CDR2 FYEKMQ (reference sequence). Per the study methods: Amplification of reference gene primers provided the estimated nucleated cell counts. The protocol was immunoSEQ multiplex PCR, while the TCRdb copy is restricted to in-frame clones and leaves out a portion. That table furnishes V, J and clone size, whereas the DNA furnished D and trimming. Of approximately 200,000 clones listed, approximately 81% are singletons. The V call is TRBV13, the J call TRBJ1-3; D may be TRBD1 (6 bases). This sequence originates from a woman older than 75 with COVID-19, enrolled during active disease. The sample taken for sequencing was peripheral blood. The CDR3, as DNA: TGTGCCAGCAGCTCACAGGGCCCTGGAAACACCATATATTTT. It codes for CASSSQGPGNTIYF.